These T cell receptor beta chains were read from a single sample in a study of neoadjuvant anti-PD-1 for oral cavity cancer. Only in-frame clones appear in the TCRdb table, and some are missing; sequencing was by immunoSEQ multiplex PCR. The sample has 30,000 to 35,000 clones; around nine tenths are singletons. The input for sequencing was PBMCs, taken before nivolumab (anti-PD-1) treatment. These TCRs come from a person between 40 and 85 years old with oral cavity squamous cell carcinoma. CDR3s include the opening cysteine and the closing phenylalanine or tryptophan. The order of the fields is J gene, clone size, V gene, D gene, CDR3 length, CDR3 DNA, CDR3 protein. D genes are given only for firm matches. The size entry is marked missing in some rows and otherwise reads once, few, many or a size class.

j_gene: TRBJ1-3; abundance: .; v_gene: TRBV9; d_gene: .; len: 16; CDR3nt: TGTGCCAGCAGCGTAAGGGGGTCCCCGGGAGGAAACACCATATATTTT; CDR3aa: CASSVRGSPGGNTIYF
j_gene: TRBJ2-7; abundance: .; v_gene: TRBV6-1; d_gene: .; len: 14; CDR3nt: TGTGCCAGCAGTGAAATATGGGTCATATACGAGCAGTACTTC; CDR3aa: CASSEIWVIYEQYF
j_gene: TRBJ2-7; abundance: .; v_gene: TRBV19; d_gene: .; len: 16; CDR3nt: TGTGCCAGTAGTATCATAAAATTTCAGGGGCCTGAGGAGCAGTACTTC; CDR3aa: CASSIIKFQGPEEQYF
j_gene: TRBJ2-3; abundance: .; v_gene: TRBV29-1; d_gene: .; len: 14; CDR3nt: TGCAGCGTTGAAGGGCAGGGCTACACAGATACGCAGTATTTT; CDR3aa: CSVEGQGYTDTQYF
j_gene: TRBJ2-3; abundance: .; v_gene: TRBV27; d_gene: .; len: 12; CDR3nt: TGTGCCAGCAGTTCCGCGGTCGATACGCAGTATTTT; CDR3aa: CASSSAVDTQYF
j_gene: TRBJ2-7; abundance: .; v_gene: TRBV5-8; d_gene: TRBD1; len: 16; CDR3nt: TGTGCCAGCAGCCCGGATGACGGGACAGCAACCTACGAGCAGTACTTC; CDR3aa: CASSPDDGTATYEQYF
j_gene: TRBJ2-2; abundance: .; v_gene: TRBV7-7; d_gene: .; len: 14; CDR3nt: TGTGCCAGCAGCTTACAGGAGAACACCGGGGAGCTGTTTTTT; CDR3aa: CASSLQENTGELFF
j_gene: TRBJ2-3; abundance: .; v_gene: TRBV6-5; d_gene: .; len: 11; CDR3nt: TGTGCCTCCCAGAAGACAGATACGCAGTATTTT; CDR3aa: CASQKTDTQYF
j_gene: TRBJ2-3; abundance: .; v_gene: TRBV6-5; d_gene: TRBD1; len: 14; CDR3nt: TGTGCCAGCAGCACCGGGACAGCCACAGATACGCAGTATTTT; CDR3aa: CASSTGTATDTQYF
j_gene: TRBJ2-3; abundance: .; v_gene: TRBV19; d_gene: TRBD2; len: 15; CDR3nt: TGTGCCAGTAGTACTAGCGGGGGGTTGACAGATACGCAGTATTTT; CDR3aa: CASSTSGGLTDTQYF
j_gene: TRBJ1-2; abundance: .; v_gene: TRBV14; d_gene: TRBD1; len: 14; CDR3nt: TGTGCCAGCAGCCACGACAGGGTGAACTATGGCTACACCTTC; CDR3aa: CASSHDRVNYGYTF
j_gene: TRBJ2-6; abundance: .; v_gene: TRBV11-1; d_gene: .; len: 17; CDR3nt: TGTGCCAGCAGCTTAGAGTACAGCCACTCTGGGGCCAACGTCCTGACTTTC; CDR3aa: CASSLEYSHSGANVLTF
j_gene: TRBJ2-2; abundance: .; v_gene: TRBV9; d_gene: .; len: 14; CDR3nt: TGTGCCAGCAGCGTAGCACAGACCACCGGGGAGCTGTTTTTT; CDR3aa: CASSVAQTTGELFF
j_gene: TRBJ1-6; abundance: .; v_gene: TRBV7-2; d_gene: TRBD1; len: 16; CDR3nt: TGTGCCAGCAGCTTAGGTTTAGGGACAGCAAATTCACCCCTCCACTTT; CDR3aa: CASSLGLGTANSPLHF
j_gene: TRBJ2-5; abundance: once; v_gene: TRBV6-5; d_gene: .; len: 13; CDR3nt: TGTGCCAGCAGTTACCCCGGATGGGAGACCCAGTACTTC; CDR3aa: CASSYPGWETQYF
j_gene: TRBJ2-7; abundance: .; v_gene: TRBV7-2; d_gene: .; len: 15; CDR3nt: TGTGCCAGCAGCCCAGGGAGCACGAATGGCTACGAGCAGTACTTC; CDR3aa: CASSPGSTNGYEQYF
j_gene: TRBJ2-3; abundance: .; v_gene: TRBV27; d_gene: TRBD2; len: 17; CDR3nt: TGTGCCAGCAGTGTCCTAGCGGGGTGGGGGCGCACAGATACGCAGTATTTT; CDR3aa: CASSVLAGWGRTDTQYF
j_gene: TRBJ1-1; abundance: .; v_gene: TRBV10-3; d_gene: .; len: 12; CDR3nt: TGTGCCATCAGTGGTCAGAACACTGAAGCTTTCTTT; CDR3aa: CAISGQNTEAFF
j_gene: TRBJ1-2; abundance: .; v_gene: TRBV28; d_gene: .; len: 12; CDR3nt: TGTGCCAGCAGCCTGGTGTACTATGGCTACACCTTC; CDR3aa: CASSLVYYGYTF
j_gene: TRBJ2-7; abundance: .; v_gene: TRBV19; d_gene: TRBD1; len: 16; CDR3nt: TGTGCCAGTAGTACAAACGGACAGGGGGGGGTCTACGAGCAGTACTTC; CDR3aa: CASSTNGQGGVYEQYF
j_gene: TRBJ2-7; abundance: .; v_gene: TRBV7-2; d_gene: .; len: 12; CDR3nt: TGTGCCAGCAGCTCAGCGGGTAACGAGCAGTACTTC; CDR3aa: CASSSAGNEQYF
j_gene: TRBJ1-6; abundance: .; v_gene: TRBV18; d_gene: .; len: 14; CDR3nt: TGTGCCAGCTCACTTTCAGGGGAAAATTCACCCCTCCACTTT; CDR3aa: CASSLSGENSPLHF
j_gene: TRBJ2-1; abundance: .; v_gene: TRBV6-5; d_gene: TRBD2; len: 15; CDR3nt: TGTGCCAGCAGACTGGCGGGGGGTGGTTACAATGAGCAGTTCTTC; CDR3aa: CASRLAGGGYNEQFF
j_gene: TRBJ2-3; abundance: .; v_gene: TRBV10-1; d_gene: TRBD1; len: 15; CDR3nt: TGCGCCAGCAGTCCAGGGGGCGTAAGCACAGATACGCAGTATTTT; CDR3aa: CASSPGGVSTDTQYF
j_gene: TRBJ1-1; abundance: .; v_gene: TRBV6-5; d_gene: .; len: 13; CDR3nt: TGTGCCAGCAGCTCACACCCGAACACTGAAGCTTTCTTT; CDR3aa: CASSSHPNTEAFF
j_gene: TRBJ2-5; abundance: .; v_gene: TRBV10-2; d_gene: .; len: 11; CDR3nt: TGCGCCAGCAGTGAAGCGGAGACCCAGTACTTC; CDR3aa: CASSEAETQYF
j_gene: TRBJ2-2; abundance: once; v_gene: TRBV7-8; d_gene: .; len: 15; CDR3nt: TGTGCCAGCAGCTTAGGCCCCTCCGGCACCGGGGAGCTGTTTTTT; CDR3aa: CASSLGPSGTGELFF
j_gene: TRBJ2-3; abundance: .; v_gene: TRBV7-6; d_gene: TRBD1; len: 15; CDR3nt: TGTGCCAGTACCGTCGGGGACAGAAGGCGGGATACGCAGTATTTT; CDR3aa: CASTVGDRRRDTQYF
j_gene: TRBJ2-3; abundance: .; v_gene: TRBV7-3; d_gene: .; len: 15; CDR3nt: TGTGCCAGCAGCTTAAACCGGGAACACACAGATACGCAGTATTTT; CDR3aa: CASSLNREHTDTQYF
j_gene: TRBJ1-1; abundance: .; v_gene: TRBV6-5; d_gene: .; len: 16; CDR3nt: TGTGCCAGCAGTTACTCGCCCCCCGGTAGGGGAACTGAAGCTTTCTTT; CDR3aa: CASSYSPPGRGTEAFF
j_gene: TRBJ1-1; abundance: once; v_gene: TRBV10-1; d_gene: .; len: 14; CDR3nt: TGCGCCAGCAGTGAGTCAGGACAACCAACTGAAGCTTTCTTT; CDR3aa: CASSESGQPTEAFF
j_gene: TRBJ1-1; abundance: .; v_gene: TRBV4-3; d_gene: .; len: 13; CDR3nt: TGCGCCAGCAGCCAAGATAAAAGGGGGGGAGCTTTCTTT; CDR3aa: CASSQDKRGGAFF
j_gene: TRBJ1-6; abundance: .; v_gene: TRBV28; d_gene: .; len: 15; CDR3nt: TGTGCCAGCACCACTCAGGGGACCCAGGGTTCACCCCTCCACTTT; CDR3aa: CASTTQGTQGSPLHF
j_gene: TRBJ1-1; abundance: .; v_gene: TRBV5-1; d_gene: .; len: 13; CDR3nt: TGCGCCAGCAGCTGGACGGACGGGGCTGAAGCTTTCTTT; CDR3aa: CASSWTDGAEAFF
j_gene: TRBJ1-1; abundance: .; v_gene: TRBV7-9; d_gene: TRBD1; len: 13; CDR3nt: TGTGCCAGCACCCTGACAGGGAATAGTGAAGCTTTCTTT; CDR3aa: CASTLTGNSEAFF
j_gene: TRBJ1-2; abundance: .; v_gene: TRBV2; d_gene: .; len: 14; CDR3nt: TGTGCCTCCCGGGGGGACTCTCTACACTATGGCTACACCTTC; CDR3aa: CASRGDSLHYGYTF
j_gene: TRBJ2-7; abundance: .; v_gene: TRBV28; d_gene: .; len: 11; CDR3nt: TGTGCCGCGGCCAGCCTCTACGAGCAGTACTTC; CDR3aa: CAAASLYEQYF
j_gene: TRBJ2-3; abundance: once; v_gene: TRBV2; d_gene: TRBD1; len: 13; CDR3nt: TGTGCCAGCACTGCACAGGGGACAGATACGCAGTATTTT; CDR3aa: CASTAQGTDTQYF
j_gene: TRBJ1-3; abundance: .; v_gene: TRBV18; d_gene: .; len: 14; CDR3nt: TGTGCCAGCTCACAGGGGGTCTCTGGAAACACCATATATTTT; CDR3aa: CASSQGVSGNTIYF
j_gene: TRBJ1-3; abundance: .; v_gene: TRBV19; d_gene: .; len: 16; CDR3nt: TGTGCCAGTAGTCCTCGGGGACGCCCGCGTGGAAACACCATATATTTT; CDR3aa: CASSPRGRPRGNTIYF
j_gene: TRBJ1-1; abundance: .; v_gene: TRBV19; d_gene: TRBD1; len: 15; CDR3nt: TGTGCCAGTATTCCCAGGGGGCGCAATCAGAATGAAGCTTTCTTT; CDR3aa: CASIPRGRNQNEAFF
j_gene: TRBJ2-5; abundance: .; v_gene: TRBV5-6; d_gene: .; len: 11; CDR3nt: TGTGCCAGCAGCTTTCACGAGACCCAGTACTTC; CDR3aa: CASSFHETQYF
j_gene: TRBJ1-5; abundance: once; v_gene: TRBV19; d_gene: .; len: 15; CDR3nt: TGTGCCAGTAGCGGGGCGGAAGATAGCAATCAGCCCCAGCATTTT; CDR3aa: CASSGAEDSNQPQHF
j_gene: TRBJ1-5; abundance: .; v_gene: TRBV6-1; d_gene: .; len: 15; CDR3nt: TGTGCCAGCAGTGAAGCTTGGGGTGGCAATCAGCCCCAGCATTTT; CDR3aa: CASSEAWGGNQPQHF
j_gene: TRBJ1-2; abundance: .; v_gene: TRBV7-9; d_gene: TRBD1; len: 14; CDR3nt: TGTGCCAGCAGCCCGGGACAGGGGACATATGGCTACACCTTC; CDR3aa: CASSPGQGTYGYTF
j_gene: TRBJ2-7; abundance: .; v_gene: TRBV7-2; d_gene: TRBD2; len: 15; CDR3nt: TGTGCCAGCAGCCAGGGGCGGGGGGACTCCTACGAGCAGTACTTC; CDR3aa: CASSQGRGDSYEQYF
j_gene: TRBJ2-6; abundance: .; v_gene: TRBV7-2; d_gene: .; len: 15; CDR3nt: TGTGCCAGCAGCTTAGATGGATCTGGGGCCAACGTCCTGACTTTC; CDR3aa: CASSLDGSGANVLTF
j_gene: TRBJ2-5; abundance: .; v_gene: TRBV9; d_gene: .; len: 15; CDR3nt: TGTGCCAGCAGCGTAGACGGACAGTATCAAGAGACCCAGTACTTC; CDR3aa: CASSVDGQYQETQYF
j_gene: TRBJ2-1; abundance: .; v_gene: TRBV5-1; d_gene: .; len: 11; CDR3nt: TGCGCCAGCAGCTGGGGGAATGAGCAGTTCTTC; CDR3aa: CASSWGNEQFF
j_gene: TRBJ2-7; abundance: few; v_gene: TRBV21-1; d_gene: .; len: 15; CDR3nt: TGTGCCAGCAGCAAAGTCCCAGCGAGCTCCTACGAGCAGTACTTC; CDR3aa: CASSKVPASSYEQYF
j_gene: TRBJ2-7; abundance: .; v_gene: TRBV7-9; d_gene: .; len: 13; CDR3nt: TGTGCCAGCAGCGACCGGGAGTTCTACGAGCAGTACTTC; CDR3aa: CASSDREFYEQYF
j_gene: TRBJ1-3; abundance: once; v_gene: TRBV25-1; d_gene: .; len: 17; CDR3nt: TGTGCCAGCAGTCACTGGGGGGTGGAGAGCTCTGGAAACACCATATATTTT; CDR3aa: CASSHWGVESSGNTIYF
j_gene: TRBJ1-1; abundance: .; v_gene: TRBV19; d_gene: .; len: 16; CDR3nt: TGTGCCAGTACCATGGGCCCAGGGCTACTGGACACTGAAGCTTTCTTT; CDR3aa: CASTMGPGLLDTEAFF
j_gene: TRBJ1-3; abundance: .; v_gene: TRBV4-3; d_gene: TRBD1; len: 16; CDR3nt: TGCGCCAGCAGCCAAGGCCAGGGGGCTGCTGGAAACACCATATATTTT; CDR3aa: CASSQGQGAAGNTIYF
j_gene: TRBJ2-2; abundance: .; v_gene: TRBV5-4; d_gene: TRBD2; len: 16; CDR3nt: TGTGCCAGCAGCTTGGATGGCGGGAGGAACACCGGGGAGCTGTTTTTT; CDR3aa: CASSLDGGRNTGELFF
j_gene: TRBJ2-7; abundance: once; v_gene: TRBV7-9; d_gene: .; len: 14; CDR3nt: TGTGCCAGCAGCTTAACGGGGGACCCCTACGAGCAGTACTTC; CDR3aa: CASSLTGDPYEQYF
j_gene: TRBJ1-2; abundance: .; v_gene: TRBV19; d_gene: .; len: 14; CDR3nt: TGTGCCAGTAGTATTTACAGGGCCAACTATGGCTACACCTTC; CDR3aa: CASSIYRANYGYTF
j_gene: TRBJ2-7; abundance: .; v_gene: TRBV19; d_gene: .; len: 16; CDR3nt: TGTGCCAGTAGTATCCTGGCAGGACCGGACTCCTACGAGCAGTACTTC; CDR3aa: CASSILAGPDSYEQYF
j_gene: TRBJ1-1; abundance: .; v_gene: TRBV5-1; d_gene: .; len: 16; CDR3nt: TGCGCCAGCAGCTTGTCGGTTTCCGGGATGAACACTGAAGCTTTCTTT; CDR3aa: CASSLSVSGMNTEAFF
j_gene: TRBJ1-2; abundance: .; v_gene: TRBV7-6; d_gene: TRBD1; len: 14; CDR3nt: TGTGCCAGCAGCTTAGGACAGGGAAACTATGGCTACACCTTC; CDR3aa: CASSLGQGNYGYTF